This TCR beta chain was identified in a study of OX40 agonist ivuxolimab in advanced cancers. Overall study: The diagnoses of dose-escalation patients were hepatocellular carcinoma, melanoma, renal cell or head and neck cancer.

Study-wide results and caveats: CD4+ and CD8+ T cells in blood underwent clonal expansion by week 6 at 0.1 to 3.0 mg/kg.

The germline V gene has CDR1 MNHEY and CDR2 SVGAGI. The CDR3 is 13 amino acids. V lost 2 bases to trimming and J lost 6 bases, with 10 bases between them. As for this clone: Its antigen is unknown.

This table comes from immunoSEQ multiplex PCR, and its TCRdb copy is limited to in-frame clones, with some not included. This table holds roughly 120,000 clones, around 92% found once. The sequence was collected from an adult with an advanced solid tumor such as melanoma, head and neck, liver or kidney cancer. The starting material was CD4+ or CD8+ T cells sorted from blood, obtained in a trial of the OX40 agonist ivuxolimab. The chain links TRBV6-5 to TRBJ1-2; D remains unclear. The CDR3 reads CASSYMGGHGYTF. Here the CDR3 DNA reads TGTGCCAGCAGTTACATGGGAGGCCATGGCTACACCTTC.